This T cell receptor (beta chain) was sequenced for a study of T cell responses to AZD1222 COVID-19 vaccine. Whole-study results and caveats: With dominance at 160-218 and 743-854, vaccine-associated CD4 TCRs spanned spike. The breadth and depth of Spike-specific TCRs increased once two AZD1222 doses had been given.

Sequencing was performed with immunoSEQ multiplex PCR; in TCRdb, only in-frame clones are kept and a portion is missing. The sample yields fewer than 120,000 clones, roughly 90% seen once. About this clone: Its matching antigen is unknown.

The CDR3 extends over 19 amino acids. V was shortened by 4 bases and J by 0 bases, with 23 bases between the two germline ends. CDR1 SGDLS and CDR2 YYNGEE come from the germline V gene. The receptor was derived from an adult in good health. The sample in question was peripheral blood, obtained on day 0 of AZD1222 vaccination. The V call is TRBV9, the J call TRBJ1-3; D is perhaps TRBD1 (5 bases). The CDR3 loop is CASSHSTGRLKHSGNTIYF. DNA for the CDR3: TGTGCCAGCAGCCACTCAACAGGCAGGCTCAAGCACTCTGGAAACACCATATATTTT.